The 22 T cell receptor beta chains presented below share a single source sample, sequenced in a study of type 1 and type 2 diabetes patients. PCR was run on genomic DNA. Amplification of the beta chain CDR3 used 30 forward and 13 reverse multiplex primers. MiXCR was run by TCRdb on the multiplex PCR reads, yielding one entry per CDR3 protein. The sample includes 270,000 or so distinct CDR3 sequences, 47% of them seen just once. Sequenced: peripheral blood mononuclear cells (PBMCs). The receptors shown here come from a man aged 18-30 years with type 2 diabetes.

This clonotype has more than one count but fewer than ten. J is TRBJ2-1 and V is TRBV30; 8 nucleotides agree with TRBD2. V lost 0 bases to trimming and J lost 10 bases; unmatched junction nucleotides: 14. Germline V lookup: CDR1 GTSNPN, CDR2 SVGIG (reference sequence). The CDR3 sequence is 16 residues long. In DNA form, the CDR3 reads TGTGCCTGGAGTGTACGCGGGAGGCTAAATACAATGGAGCAGTTCTTC. Translation gives CAWSVRGRLNTMEQFF.

The sample holds a few counts of this clonotype. The chain is built from TRBV6-5 and TRBJ1-1; 7 bases align to TRBD1. Germline V gene data show CDR1 as MNHEY and CDR2 as SVGAGI. With 5 bases clipped from V and 3 bases from J, the junction kept 6 bases outside the gene matches. CDR3 length: 14 residues. The CDR3 reads CASSTQGRDTEAFF. CDR3 DNA sequence: TGTGCCAGCAGTACACAGGGGCGGGACACTGAAGCTTTCTTT.

The chain carries TRBV10-3 and TRBJ2-1, with D maybe TRBD2 (5 bases). CDR1 and CDR2 from the germline V gene are ENHRY and SYGVKD. The CDR3 is 15 amino acids. Trimming left V 3 bases short and J 5 bases short, with 14 bases between. Here the CDR3 reads CAISEGYRGDNEQFF. In nucleotides, the CDR3 is TGTGCCATCAGTGAAGGCTACCGGGGAGACAATGAGCAGTTCTTC.

A note on this clonotype: One end of the junction is discordant with germline, which a read error may explain. The genes are TRBV7-2 and TRBJ2-7; D is possibly TRBD2 (7 bases). Germline CDR1 SGHTA, CDR2 FQGNSA. This CDR3 has 15 amino acids. CDR3 amino acids: CASGLGGARSYEQYF. DNA of the CDR3: TGTGCCAGCGGCTTAGGGGGGGCGCGGTCCTACGAGCAGTACTTC. Full variable domain (rest looked up from reference TRBV7-2 and TRBJ2-7): GAGVSQSPSNKVTEKGKDVELRCDPISGHTALYWYRQSLGQGLEFLIYFQGNSAPDKSGLPSDRFSAERTGGSVSTLTIQRTQQEDSAVYLCASGLGGARSYEQYFGPGTRLTVT.

V usage is TRBV20-1 and J usage is TRBJ2-7; D call uncertain. The CDR3 runs to 12 residues. V lost 4 bases to trimming and J lost 5 bases, with 12 bases between them. The germline V gene has CDR1 DFQATT and CDR2 SNEGSKA (reference sequence). The CDR3 region has the DNA TGCAGTGCTACTCCGGTCACCCACGAGCAGTACTTC. Its translation is CSATPVTHEQYF.

The chain links TRBV4-3 to TRBJ1-2; 12 bases match TRBD1. V lost 0 bases to trimming and J lost 7 bases; unmatched junction nucleotides: 6. This CDR3 is built from 16 residues. Germline CDR1 is LGHNA and CDR2 is YSLEER. CDR3 region: CASSQDWGQGAGGYTF. The CDR3 nucleotides read TGCGCCAGCAGCCAAGACTGGGGACAGGGGGCGGGTGGCTACACCTTC.

The J gene is TRBJ2-3, the V gene TRBV4-1; 7 nucleotides line up with TRBD1. Trimming at V came to 2 bases and at J to 0 bases, leaving 5 bases not matched to a gene. The length of the CDR3 is 16 residues. Germline V CDR1 and CDR2: MGHRA, YSYEKL. This CDR3 is CASSQWGQPSTDTQYF. Here the CDR3 DNA reads TGCGCCAGCAGCCAATGGGGACAGCCTAGCACAGATACGCAGTATTTT.

The J gene is TRBJ1-1, the V gene TRBV20-1; the D gene is possibly TRBD1 (5 bases). The CDR3 runs 13 residues. Trimming stripped 1 base from V and 8 bases from J, with 14 bases between. CDR1 and CDR2 from the germline V gene are DFQATT and SNEGSKA (reference sequence). The CDR3 sequence: CSARGWGREEAFF. As DNA, the CDR3 is TGCAGTGCTAGAGGATGGGGCAGGGAGGAAGCTTTCTTT.

On this clonotype itself: The junction does not match germline at one end; this may be a read error. The chain uses TRBV7-8 and TRBJ2-7; D perhaps matches TRBD2 (6 bases). The CDR3 contains 14 residues. Germline CDR1 SGHVS, CDR2 FQNEAQ. The CDR3 loop is CACSLAAEGYEQYF. In DNA, the CDR3 is TGTGCCTGCAGCTTAGCGGCGGAGGGCTACGAGCAGTACTTC.

This clonotype turned up a few times. V and J are TRBV20-1 and TRBJ1-4; no definite D call. Germline V CDR1 and CDR2: DFQATT, SNEGSKA (reference sequence). V lost 0 bases and J 14 bases, leaving 16 bases between the germline ends. The CDR3 extends over 13 amino acids. CDR3 coding DNA: TGCAGTGCTAGAGATCTAGGTGACAAGAGTCTGTTTTTT. Its protein is CSARDLGDKSLFF.

The gene calls are TRBV10-3 and TRBJ1-1; no firm D call. CDR3 length: 8 amino acids. Trimming cost V 8 bases and J 11 bases, with 6 bases left between them. The germline V gene has CDR1 ENHRY and CDR2 SYGVKD. In nucleotides, the CDR3 is TGTGCCATCCAATGGGCTTTCTTT. It yields the protein CAIQWAFF.

The gene calls are TRBV2 and TRBJ2-7, with unresolved D. The germline gives CDR1 SNHLY, CDR2 FYNNEI. The length of the CDR3 is 13 residues. Trimming took 1 base from V and 2 from J, leaving 6 bases between them. In DNA form, the CDR3 reads TGTGCCAGCAGTGAAGGGCAGCCCTACGAGCAGTACTTC. This encodes CASSEGQPYEQYF. Using reference TRBV2 and TRBJ2-7 for the parts outside the CDR3, the full variable domain is EPEVTQTPSHQVTQMGQEVILRCVPISNHLYFYWYRQILGQKVEFLVSFYNNEISEKSEIFDDQFSVERPDGSNFTLKIRSTKLEDSAMYFCASSEGQPYEQYFGPGTRLTVT.

The sample holds a few counts of this clonotype. V usage is TRBV7-2 and J usage is TRBJ1-2; D not certain. This CDR3 region has 12 residues. Trimming removed 3 bases at V and 6 bases at J, with 8 bases between. Germline V gene lookup returns CDR1 SGHTA and CDR2 FQGNSA. The CDR3 DNA is TGTGCCAGCAGCTTTCCTCGAAATGGCTACACCTTC. This encodes CASSFPRNGYTF. Looking up the rest from reference TRBV7-2 and TRBJ1-2 gives the full variable domain: GAGVSQSPSNKVTEKGKDVELRCDPISGHTALYWYRQSLGQGLEFLIYFQGNSAPDKSGLPSDRFSAERTGGSVSTLTIQRTQQEDSAVYLCASSFPRNGYTFGSGTRLTVV.

The V gene is TRBV19, the J gene TRBJ2-5; TRBD2 matches 7 bases. V dropped 4 bases and J dropped 5; count of bases not matched to a gene: 7. The CDR3 contains 14 residues. Germline CDR1 reads LNHDA; CDR2 reads SQIVND (reference sequence). The CDR3 DNA is TGTGCCAGTAGTACCTCCGGGACTACCGAGACCCAGTACTTC. As protein: CASSTSGTTETQYF.

The chain employs TRBV27 and TRBJ1-1, with 7 bases identical to TRBD1. The CDR3 totals 16 residues. In germline, CDR1 is MNHEY, CDR2 SMNVEV (reference sequence). The V segment lost 5 bases and the J segment 1 base; nucleotides outside the gene matches: 10. CDR3 amino acids: CASSKSRTGSNTEAFF. In DNA form, the CDR3 reads TGTGCCAGCAGTAAATCCCGGACAGGATCGAACACTGAAGCTTTCTTT.

The genes are TRBV7-6 and TRBJ2-1; weak D call: TRBD1 (5 bases). V lost 1 base to trimming and J lost 0 bases, with 10 bases between them. This CDR3 contains 16 residues. CDR1 is SGHVS and CDR2 is FNYEAQ in the germline V gene. The CDR3 sequence is CASSLGVGDSYNEQFF. In nucleotides, the CDR3 is TGTGCCAGCAGCTTAGGGGTAGGGGACTCCTACAATGAGCAGTTCTTC.

CDR3 in DNA: TGTGCCAGCAGCTTAGATGGTCAGGTACCCATGAACACTGAAGCTTTCTTT. It specifies CASSLDGQVPMNTEAFF. The chain is built from TRBV7-2 and TRBJ1-1; no clear D gene. V lost 1 base, J lost 0 bases, and 15 bases lay in between. Germline V gene data show CDR1 as SGHTA and CDR2 as FQGNSA. The CDR3 is 17 residues long. Full variable domain (remainder filled in from reference TRBV7-2 and TRBJ1-1): GAGVSQSPSNKVTEKGKDVELRCDPISGHTALYWYRQSLGQGLEFLIYFQGNSAPDKSGLPSDRFSAERTGGSVSTLTIQRTQQEDSAVYLCASSLDGQVPMNTEAFFGQGTRLTVV.

As to this clonotype: The germline gene is not matched at one end of the junction; a read error may be the cause. V usage is TRBV10-1 and J usage is TRBJ2-5; D possibly corresponds to TRBD2 (6 bases). The germline V gene has CDR1 WNHNN and CDR2 SYGVQD (reference sequence). There are 13 residues in the CDR3. The DNA of the CDR3 is TGTGCCATCAGTGTACGGGGAGGAGAGACCCAGTACTTC. This codes for CAISVRGGETQYF.

This clonotype was seen many times. This chain links TRBV15 with TRBJ1-2; 10 bases line up with TRBD1. CDR3 length: 15 residues. CDR1 is LNHNV and CDR2 is YYDKDF in the germline V gene (reference sequence). With V trimmed by 5 bases and J by 7 bases, 10 bases remained unmatched. The CDR3 protein is CATSGLDRGFLGYTF. As DNA, the CDR3 is TGTGCCACCAGCGGGTTGGACAGGGGGTTTCTTGGCTACACCTTC.

In this sample, this clonotype turned up a few times. J is TRBJ1-4 and V is TRBV7-8; the match to TRBD1 covers 7 bases. Germline V gene sequence: CDR1 SGHVS, CDR2 FQNEAQ. Germline trimming cut 5 bases from V and 5 bases from J; bases unmatched to any gene: 8. This CDR3 region has 15 residues. In DNA, the CDR3 is TGTGCCAGCAGCCATCCAGGGGGAACGAATGAAAAACTGTTTTTT. As protein: CASSHPGGTNEKLFF. Using reference TRBV7-8 and TRBJ1-4 for the parts outside the CDR3, the full variable domain is GAGVSQSPRYKVAKRGQDVALRCDPISGHVSLFWYQQALGQGPEFLTYFQNEAQLDKSGLPSDRFFAERPEGSVSTLKIQRTQQEDSAVYLCASSHPGGTNEKLFFGSGTQLSVL.

Concerning this clonotype: A read error may be the cause here, since a much bigger clone is one base away. This CDR3 is missing its conserved last phenylalanine or tryptophan, likely due to a read error. The chain has TRBV19 and TRBJ1-1; 8 positions match TRBD1. Per germline, CDR1 LNHDA and CDR2 SQIVND (reference sequence). This CDR3 region has 12 residues. The trim removed 9 bases at V and 1 base at J, leaving 1 base unmatched. The CDR3 region has the DNA TGTGCCAGCGGGACAGGGAACACTGAAGCTTTCCTT. Protein sequence: CASGTGNTEAFL.

This clonotype was counted a few times. This chain links TRBV30 with TRBJ1-2; D gene uncertain. Trimming took off 0 bases at V and 13 bases at J, with 21 bases between the two ends. Per germline, CDR1 GTSNPN and CDR2 SVGIG (reference sequence). This CDR3 spans 14 amino acids. This CDR3 is CAWSVGTQSTIFTF. The CDR3 DNA follows: TGTGCCTGGAGTGTAGGAACCCAAAGTACTATCTTCACCTTC. Drawing the rest from reference TRBV30 and TRBJ1-2, the complete variable domain is SQTIHQWPATLVQPVGSPLSLECTVEGTSNPNLYWYRQAAGRGLQLLFYSVGIGQISSEVPQNLSASRPQDRQFILSSKKLLLSDSGFYLCAWSVGTQSTIFTFGSGTRLTVV.